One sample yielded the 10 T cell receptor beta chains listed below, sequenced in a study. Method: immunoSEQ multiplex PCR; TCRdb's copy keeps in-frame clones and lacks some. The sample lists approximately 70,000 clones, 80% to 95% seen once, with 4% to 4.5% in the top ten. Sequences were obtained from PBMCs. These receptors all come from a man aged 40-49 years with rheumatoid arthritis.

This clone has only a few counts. As DNA, the CDR3 is TGTGCTTCGTCAAGGAACACTGAAGCTTTCTTT. Amino acids: CASSRNTEAFF. The V gene is TRBV5-4, the J gene TRBJ1-1, with unresolved D. In germline, CDR1 is SGHNT, CDR2 YYREEE (reference sequence). The CDR3 runs 11 residues.

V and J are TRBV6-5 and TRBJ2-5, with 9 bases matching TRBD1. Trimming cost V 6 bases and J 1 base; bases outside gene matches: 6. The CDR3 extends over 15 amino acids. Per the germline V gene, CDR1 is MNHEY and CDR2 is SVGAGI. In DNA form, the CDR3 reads TGTGCCAGCAGACGGGGACAGGGCTTCCAAGAGACCCAGTACTTC. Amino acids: CASRRGQGFQETQYF.

The CDR3 here is CASSLRPSNTEAFF. CDR3 sequence (DNA): TGTGCCAGCAGTTTACGACCGTCGAACACTGAAGCTTTCTTT. The chain joins TRBV27 to TRBJ1-1; no reliable D call. V dropped 2 bases and J dropped 1 base, with 8 bases sitting between them. The CDR3 loop spans 14 amino acids. Germline values: CDR1 MNHEY, CDR2 SMNVEV (reference sequence).

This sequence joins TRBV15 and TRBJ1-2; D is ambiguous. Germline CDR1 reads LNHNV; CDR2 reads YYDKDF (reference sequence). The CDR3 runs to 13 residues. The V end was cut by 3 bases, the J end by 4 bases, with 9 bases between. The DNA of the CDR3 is TGTGCCACCAGCAGGACTGCCGCCTATGGCTACACCTTC. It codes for CATSRTAAYGYTF. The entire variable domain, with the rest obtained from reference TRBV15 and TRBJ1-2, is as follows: DAMVIQNPRYQVTQFGKPVTLSCSQTLNHNVMYWYQQKSSQAPKLLFHYYDKDFNNEADTPDNFQSRRPNTSFCFLDIRSPGLGDTAMYLCATSRTAAYGYTFGSGTRLTVV.

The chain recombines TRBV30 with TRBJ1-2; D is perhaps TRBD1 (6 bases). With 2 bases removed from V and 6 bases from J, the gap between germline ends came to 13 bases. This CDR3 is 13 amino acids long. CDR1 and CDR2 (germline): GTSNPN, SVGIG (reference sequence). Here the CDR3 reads CAWSYRASDGYTF. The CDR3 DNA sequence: TGTGCCTGGAGTTACAGGGCGAGTGATGGCTACACCTTC.

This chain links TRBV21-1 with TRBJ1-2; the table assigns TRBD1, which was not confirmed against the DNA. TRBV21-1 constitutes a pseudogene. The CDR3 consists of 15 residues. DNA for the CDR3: TGTGCCAGCAGCAAAGCGGGACAGAAGAACTATGGCTACACCTTC. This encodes CASSKAGQKNYGYTF.

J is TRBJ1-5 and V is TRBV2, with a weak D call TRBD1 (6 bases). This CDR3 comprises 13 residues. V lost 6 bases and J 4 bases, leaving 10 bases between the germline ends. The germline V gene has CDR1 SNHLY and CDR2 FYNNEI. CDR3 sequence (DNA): TGTGCCAGCAGCTATGACAGGAATCAGCCCCAGCATTTT. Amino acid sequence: CASSYDRNQPQHF.

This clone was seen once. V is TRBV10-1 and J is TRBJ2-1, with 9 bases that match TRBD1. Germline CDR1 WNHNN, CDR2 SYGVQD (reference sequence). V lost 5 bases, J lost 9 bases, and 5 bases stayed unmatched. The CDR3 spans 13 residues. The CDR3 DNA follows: TGCGCCAGCAGTACCGGGACAGGGCGTGAGCAGTTCTTC. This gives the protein CASSTGTGREQFF.

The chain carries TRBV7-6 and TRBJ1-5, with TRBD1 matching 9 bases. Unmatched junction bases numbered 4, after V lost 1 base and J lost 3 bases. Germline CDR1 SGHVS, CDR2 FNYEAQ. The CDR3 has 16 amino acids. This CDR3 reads CASSLGTGAINQPQHF. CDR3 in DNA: TGTGCCAGCAGCTTAGGGACAGGGGCTATCAATCAGCCCCAGCATTTT.

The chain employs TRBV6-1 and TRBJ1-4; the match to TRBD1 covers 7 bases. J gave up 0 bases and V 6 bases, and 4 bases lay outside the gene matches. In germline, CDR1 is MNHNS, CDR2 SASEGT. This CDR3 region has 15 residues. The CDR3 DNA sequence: TGTGCCAGCAGACTAGGGACAGCAACTAATGAAAAACTGTTTTTT. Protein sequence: CASRLGTATNEKLFF.